These 8 T cell receptor beta chains were sequenced from one sample in a study of regulatory T cells in long-lasting Graves disease (dated by TCRdb to about 2021). Receptors were amplified or captured by multiplex PCR. The listed sequencing device is Illumina HiSeq 4000. TCR beta libraries were built with iRepertoire HTBI primers and Arm-PCR amplification of CDR3 regions. TCRdb reprocessed the public reads (quality trimming at Q25 with fastp, clone calling with MiXCR) and kept in-frame beta chains. Rows merge per CDR3 protein into single entries with the most common DNA and genes. The sample table shows more than 300,000 distinct CDR3 sequences, and 15% to 20% are seen once. Clones ranked in the top ten supply 20% of the sample. The time point label, as the study defines it: newly diagnosed GD, antithyroid drugs for less than 3 months. RNA was extracted from PBMCs in TRIzol for both TCR sequencing and RNA sequencing.

The sample was also linked to a second study, of T cells in Graves' hyperthyroidism and ophthalmopathy.

The source material was peripheral blood mononuclear cells (PBMCs), sampled at new diagnosis, from a patient treated with antithyroid drugs. The receptor set was obtained from a woman between 18 and 29 years old with Graves disease. Donor details come from another sample of the same person, matched by shared clones.

This clonotype showed up many times. The chain has TRBV2 and TRBJ1-2, with 10 positions matching TRBD1. Germline V CDR1 and CDR2: SNHLY, FYNNEI. Trimming cost V 6 bases and J 2 bases; bases outside gene matches: 6. This CDR3 has 15 residues. The CDR3 loop is CASRTGTGENYGYTF. DNA for the CDR3: TGTGCCAGCAGAACCGGGACAGGGGAAAACTATGGCTACACCTTC.

V gene TRBV5-6 combines with J gene TRBJ1-1; D unresolved. The CDR3 covers 14 residues. Per germline, CDR1 SGHDT and CDR2 YYEEEE. V was clipped by 0 bases and J by 3 bases, with 9 bases between them. The chain's CDR3 is CASSLAGAYTEAFF. The CDR3 DNA reads as TGTGCCAGCAGCTTGGCGGGCGCTTACACTGAAGCTTTCTTT.

In its sample, this clonotype was seen a few times. The V gene is TRBV5-1, the J gene TRBJ2-1; D is ambiguous. V was cut by 0 bases and J by 15 bases, with 16 bases left in between. Germline CDR1 SGHRS, CDR2 YFSETQ. This CDR3 comprises 13 residues. CDR3 sequence (DNA): TGCGCCAGCAGCTTGGGTGGGGAACGAACTCCGTTCTTC. It encodes CASSLGGERTPFF. Supplemented by reference TRBV5-1 and TRBJ2-1, the full variable domain reads KAGVTQTPRYLIKTRGQQVTLSCSPISGHRSVSWYQQTPGQGLQFLFEYFSETQRNKGNFPGRFSGRQFSNSRSEMNVSTLELGDSALYLCASSLGGERTPFFGPGTRLTVL.

This clonotype was seen at least ten times. J is TRBJ1-1 and V is TRBV6-1; D is ambiguous. V dropped 3 bases and J dropped 4 bases, with 15 bases sitting between them. Germline CDR1 MNHNS, CDR2 SASEGT. The CDR3 length is 15 residues. The CDR3 DNA is TGTGCCAGCAGTGAGGGAAATCCCCAAGGCACTGAAGCTTTCTTT. Its translation: CASSEGNPQGTEAFF.

This clonotype was detected many times. This sequence joins TRBV11-2 and TRBJ2-1; the match to TRBD2 covers 11 bases. Per the germline V gene, CDR1 is SGHAT and CDR2 is FQNNGV. This CDR3 is built from 16 residues. The J segment lost 6 bases and the V segment lost 0 bases, leaving 4 bases of the junction unmatched. This CDR3 is CASSLDSGRAINEQFF. The CDR3 nucleotides are TGTGCCAGCAGCTTAGATAGCGGGAGGGCCATCAATGAGCAGTTCTTC.

The CDR3 DNA follows: TGTGCCAGCAGTTTTGGGGTAGAGACAGAGAAAAACATTCAGTACTTC. This sequence encodes CASSFGVETEKNIQYF. This sequence joins TRBV27 and TRBJ2-4; possibly TRBD1 for D (5 bases). The CDR3 is 16 amino acids. Germline values: CDR1 MNHEY, CDR2 SMNVEV (reference sequence). Trimming removed 3 bases from V and 4 bases from J, with 16 bases in between.

This clonotype has at least ten counts. The V gene is TRBV4-2, the J gene TRBJ2-5, with TRBD2 identical over 10 bases. Unmatched junction bases numbered 10, after V lost 4 bases and J lost 2 bases. Germline CDR1 reads LGHNA; CDR2 reads YNFKEQ. The CDR3 spans 17 residues. The CDR3 nucleotides read TGTGCCAGCAGCCGGTTTGGTCGAGCGGGGGGGCAAGAGACCCAGTACTTC. Translating gives CASSRFGRAGGQETQYF.

The table lists this clonotype with many counts. This rearrangement joins TRBV12-3 or TRBV12-4 to TRBJ2-4; TRBD1 matches 10 bases. V shed 5 bases and J 5 bases; nucleotides not matched to a gene: 12. The CDR3 is 17 residues long. CDR3 amino acids: CASSRATGTGVENIQYF. CDR3 in DNA: TGTGCCAGCAGTCGAGCTACCGGGACAGGGGTTGAAAACATTCAGTACTTC.